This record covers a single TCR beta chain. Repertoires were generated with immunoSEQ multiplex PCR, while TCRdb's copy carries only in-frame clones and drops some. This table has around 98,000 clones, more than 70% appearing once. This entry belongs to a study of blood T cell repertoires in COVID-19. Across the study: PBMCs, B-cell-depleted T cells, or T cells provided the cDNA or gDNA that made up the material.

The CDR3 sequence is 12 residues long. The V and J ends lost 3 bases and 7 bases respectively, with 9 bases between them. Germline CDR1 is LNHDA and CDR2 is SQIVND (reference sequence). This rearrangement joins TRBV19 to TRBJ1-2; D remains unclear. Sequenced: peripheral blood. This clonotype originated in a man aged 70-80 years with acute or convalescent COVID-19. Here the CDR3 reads CASSIGGLGYTF. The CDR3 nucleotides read TGTGCCAGTAGTATCGGAGGGCTTGGCTACACCTTC.